In this sample, the clone carrying this T cell receptor (beta chain) turned up a few times. As handled by the study authors: How many nucleated cells were present was estimated from reference gene primer amplification. Sequencing used immunoSEQ multiplex PCR; TCRdb keeps in-frame clones, though not all of them. The DNA gave D and trimming, while V, J and clone size come from that table. The sample consists of tens of thousands of clones, approximately 80% of them appearing once. This record belongs to a study of blood T cell repertoires in COVID-19. On the study more broadly: Some COVID-19 samples were acute and others convalescent; all came from the United States, Italy and Spain. The analysed material was cDNA or gDNA that came from T cells, B-cell-depleted T cells, or PBMCs.

This receptor was taken from a woman aged 55-69 years with acute or convalescent COVID-19. Sequencing input: peripheral blood.

CDR3 nucleotide sequence: TGTGCCAGCTCACGGAGCGGGGGGGTAAACTACGAGCAGTACTTC. It is translated as CASSRSGGVNYEQYF. The chain carries TRBV18 and TRBJ2-7; 10 bases match TRBD2. The J segment lost 3 bases and the V segment lost 4 bases, leaving 6 bases of the junction unmatched. The V gene's germline CDR1 is KGHSH and CDR2 LQKENI. The CDR3 has 15 residues.